These T cell receptor beta chains were read from a single sample in a study of blood T cell repertoires in COVID-19. Clones were read by immunoSEQ multiplex PCR, and TCRdb kept only the in-frame ones, dropping some. The sample has 220,000 or so clones, around 83% seen once. The sample comprised peripheral blood. The receptors were sampled from an elderly woman with COVID-19, enrolled during active disease. CDR3s include the opening cysteine and the closing phenylalanine or tryptophan. Each record gives: D gene, V gene, J gene, clone size, CDR3 protein, CDR3 DNA. The D gene is left open where the match is weak. Rows give clone size only sometimes, using once, few, many, or a class for an expanded clone.

d_call: TRBD2; v_call: TRBV11-3; j_call: TRBJ2-1; clone_size: .; cdr3_aa: CASSPNVAGLNEQFF; cdr3_nt: TGTGCCAGCAGTCCTAATGTAGCGGGCCTCAATGAGCAGTTCTTC
d_call: .; v_call: TRBV28; j_call: TRBJ1-5; clone_size: .; cdr3_aa: CATGGPQPQHF; cdr3_nt: TGTGCCACCGGGGGTCCTCAGCCCCAGCATTTT
d_call: .; v_call: TRBV6-4; j_call: TRBJ1-5; clone_size: few; cdr3_aa: CASSEGPNQPQHF; cdr3_nt: TGTGCCAGCAGTGAGGGGCCCAATCAGCCCCAGCATTTT
d_call: TRBD1; v_call: TRBV7-3; j_call: TRBJ2-5; clone_size: .; cdr3_aa: CASSRGQEETQYF; cdr3_nt: TGTGCCAGCAGCCGAGGACAGGAAGAGACCCAGTACTTC
d_call: TRBD1; v_call: TRBV6-6; j_call: TRBJ2-3; clone_size: .; cdr3_aa: CASSSSGTGTDTQYF; cdr3_nt: TGTGCCAGCAGTTCCAGCGGGACAGGGACAGATACGCAGTATTTT
d_call: TRBD1; v_call: TRBV4-2; j_call: TRBJ1-5; clone_size: once; cdr3_aa: CASSQDPGTDHQPQHF; cdr3_nt: TGTGCCAGCAGCCAAGATCCCGGGACAGATCATCAGCCCCAGCATTTT
d_call: .; v_call: TRBV7-3; j_call: TRBJ1-6; clone_size: .; cdr3_aa: CASSSSAGSPLHF; cdr3_nt: TGTGCCAGCAGTAGTTCGGCAGGCTCACCCCTCCACTTT
d_call: TRBD2; v_call: TRBV9; j_call: TRBJ2-1; clone_size: .; cdr3_aa: CASSTLAGAYNEQFF; cdr3_nt: TGTGCCAGCAGCACCCTAGCGGGGGCCTACAATGAGCAGTTCTTC
d_call: .; v_call: TRBV6-5; j_call: TRBJ1-5; clone_size: once; cdr3_aa: CASSTVRSDQPQHF; cdr3_nt: TGTGCCAGCAGTACAGTTAGATCGGATCAGCCCCAGCATTTT
d_call: .; v_call: TRBV30; j_call: TRBJ1-1; clone_size: .; cdr3_aa: CAWRGEGRNTEAFF; cdr3_nt: TGTGCCTGGAGAGGGGAGGGCCGGAACACTGAAGCTTTCTTT
d_call: .; v_call: TRBV30; j_call: TRBJ2-6; clone_size: .; cdr3_aa: CAWSRQLSGANVLTF; cdr3_nt: TGTGCCTGGTCCCGACAGCTCTCTGGGGCCAACGTCCTGACTTTC
d_call: .; v_call: TRBV19; j_call: TRBJ1-6; clone_size: .; cdr3_aa: CASSTQDYNSPLHF; cdr3_nt: TGTGCCAGTAGTACCCAGGACTATAATTCACCCCTCCACTTT
d_call: .; v_call: TRBV30; j_call: TRBJ1-1; clone_size: .; cdr3_aa: CAWSGDKNTEAFF; cdr3_nt: TGTGCCTGGAGTGGAGACAAGAACACTGAAGCTTTCTTT
d_call: TRBD2; v_call: TRBV7-9; j_call: TRBJ2-7; clone_size: .; cdr3_aa: CASSLSASGGYEQYF; cdr3_nt: TGTGCCAGCAGCTTAAGTGCTAGCGGGGGTTACGAGCAGTACTTC
d_call: .; v_call: TRBV5-1; j_call: TRBJ1-1; clone_size: .; cdr3_aa: CASDKTGNTEAFF; cdr3_nt: TGCGCCAGCGACAAAACAGGGAACACTGAAGCTTTCTTT
d_call: .; v_call: TRBV28; j_call: TRBJ2-2; clone_size: .; cdr3_aa: CASRVNTGELFF; cdr3_nt: TGTGCCAGCCGGGTTAACACCGGGGAGCTGTTTTTT
d_call: .; v_call: TRBV5-1; j_call: TRBJ1-4; clone_size: .; cdr3_aa: CASSVQAANEKLFF; cdr3_nt: TGCGCCAGCAGCGTACAGGCGGCTAATGAAAAACTGTTTTTT
d_call: .; v_call: TRBV24-1; j_call: TRBJ1-5; clone_size: .; cdr3_aa: CATSDRTNQPQHF; cdr3_nt: TGTGCCACCAGTGATCGGACTAATCAGCCCCAGCATTTT
d_call: TRBD1; v_call: TRBV9; j_call: TRBJ1-2; clone_size: few; cdr3_aa: CASSFETGDDYGYTF; cdr3_nt: TGTGCCAGCAGCTTTGAAACAGGGGACGACTATGGCTACACCTTC
d_call: .; v_call: TRBV5-6; j_call: TRBJ1-1; clone_size: .; cdr3_aa: CASSWEGVTEAFF; cdr3_nt: TGTGCCAGCAGCTGGGAGGGAGTAACTGAAGCTTTCTTT
d_call: .; v_call: TRBV30; j_call: TRBJ1-5; clone_size: .; cdr3_aa: CAWSKEGGNQPQHF; cdr3_nt: TGTGCCTGGAGTAAGGAGGGCGGCAATCAGCCCCAGCATTTT
d_call: TRBD1; v_call: TRBV6-2/TRBV6-3; j_call: TRBJ2-7; clone_size: .; cdr3_aa: CASSPGQGGNEQYF; cdr3_nt: TGTGCCAGCAGCCCCGGACAGGGAGGCAACGAGCAGTACTTC